One sample yielded the 30 T cell receptor beta chains listed below, sequenced in a study of T cells in localized non-small cell lung cancer. Only in-frame clones appear in the TCRdb table, and some are missing; sequencing was by immunoSEQ multiplex PCR. Among about 54,000 clones listed, about 80% were seen once. The sample consisted of peripheral blood, taken before any cancer treatment. These receptors originate from a female donor at least 60 years old with stage II squamous cell lung carcinoma.

The chain links TRBV10-1 to TRBJ1-1; D is unclear. Trimming cost V 3 bases and J 1 base, with 9 bases left between them. In germline, CDR1 is WNHNN, CDR2 SYGVQD (reference sequence). This CDR3 has 14 amino acids. CDR3 region: CASSDIGENTEAFF. DNA for the CDR3: TGCGCCAGCAGTGATATCGGAGAGAACACTGAAGCTTTCTTT.

The chain links TRBV19 to TRBJ1-6, with D uncertain. Germline-derived CDR1 and CDR2 are LNHDA and SQIVND (reference sequence). The CDR3 length is 13 residues. V lost 8 bases, J lost 9 bases, and 14 bases lay in between. CDR3 protein: CASAAGNGSPLHF. For the CDR3, the DNA is TGTGCCAGTGCCGCCGGGAACGGTTCACCCCTCCACTTT.

V is TRBV5-6 and J is TRBJ2-3, with 9 bases aligning to TRBD2. CDR3 length: 15 amino acids. Germline loops: CDR1 SGHDT, CDR2 YYEEEE. V shed 1 base, J shed 8 bases, and the junction held 8 bases outside the gene matches. The CDR3 bases are TGTGCCAGCAGCTTGCCCAGCGGGGGGTACGCTACGCAGTATTTT. Its translation is CASSLPSGGYATQYF. Together with reference TRBV5-6 and TRBJ2-3, the CDR3 gives the full variable domain: DAGVTQSPTHLIKTRGQQVTLRCSPKSGHDTVSWYQQALGQGPQFIFQYYEEEERQRGNFPDRFSGHQFPNYSSELNVNALLLGDSALYLCASSLPSGGYATQYFGPGTRLTVL.

This sequence joins TRBV14 and TRBJ2-7; D not resolved. CDR3 length equals 14 residues. Germline values: CDR1 SGHDN, CDR2 FVKESK. Trimming took 0 bases from V and 6 from J, leaving 12 bases between them. The CDR3 region has the DNA TGTGCCAGCAGCCAAGATGGGATGAGACGCGAGCAGTACTTC. It specifies CASSQDGMRREQYF.

The chain is built from TRBV25-1 and TRBJ1-2; D call uncertain. CDR1 MGHDK and CDR2 SYGVNS come from the germline V gene. V was shortened by 7 bases and J by 4 bases, with 13 bases between the two germline ends. The CDR3 runs to 13 residues. The CDR3 coding sequence is TGTGCCAGCACAAAGAGGGATGGCTATGGCTACACCTTC. Translation: CASTKRDGYGYTF.

V gene TRBV27 combines with J gene TRBJ1-1; D may be TRBD1 (6 bases). CDR3 length equals 16 residues. Trimming shortened V by 5 bases and J by 2 bases, and 18 bases separated the two germline ends. From germline, CDR1 is MNHEY and CDR2 SMNVEV (reference sequence). CDR3 loop: CASSARPGGLNTEAFF. DNA for the CDR3: TGTGCCAGCAGTGCCCGCCCCGGGGGGCTTAACACTGAAGCTTTCTTT.

The chain combines TRBV19 with TRBJ2-3; TRBD1 might be the D (5 bases). CDR3 length equals 14 residues. V shed 5 bases and J shed 0 bases, with 9 bases lying between them. Germline-derived CDR1 and CDR2 are LNHDA and SQIVND (reference sequence). The CDR3 DNA is TGTGCCAGTAGTCGACAGCCTAGCACAGATACGCAGTATTTT. Its translation: CASSRQPSTDTQYF.

This rearrangement joins TRBV7-2 to TRBJ1-1; D gene unclear. The V and J ends lost 5 bases and 11 bases respectively, with 15 bases between them. This CDR3 spans 12 amino acids. Germline values: CDR1 SGHTA, CDR2 FQGNSA. The CDR3 nucleotides read TGTGCCAGCAGCGAGGCCGGACTCGGGGCTTTCTTT. As protein: CASSEAGLGAFF.

The chain is built from TRBV5-1 and TRBJ2-2; the D gene is possibly TRBD1 (6 bases). The germline gives CDR1 SGHRS, CDR2 YFSETQ. The CDR3 contains 15 residues. Trimming stripped 1 base from V and 6 bases from J, with 13 bases between. The CDR3 nucleotides are TGCGCCAGCAGCTTGCTGCCAGGGGAAGCCGGGGAGCTGTTTTTT. It codes for CASSLLPGEAGELFF.

The V gene is TRBV19, the J gene TRBJ2-1, with TRBD1 matching 12 bases. The trim removed 6 bases at V and 7 bases at J, leaving 13 bases unmatched. This CDR3 is built from 17 residues. Germline V gene sequence: CDR1 LNHDA, CDR2 SQIVND (reference sequence). CDR3 protein: CASSPWLGTGGRNEQFF. The DNA for the CDR3 is TGTGCCAGTAGCCCCTGGCTCGGGACAGGGGGCCGGAATGAGCAGTTCTTC.

The V call is TRBV15, the J call TRBJ1-3; D remains ambiguous. Germline CDR1 LNHNV, CDR2 YYDKDF (reference sequence). V lost 0 bases and J 8 bases, leaving 5 bases between the germline ends. The CDR3 runs 12 residues. The CDR3, as DNA: TGTGCCACCAGCAGAGATTATGACACCATATATTTT. Encoded protein: CATSRDYDTIYF.

This clone was picked up one time. The chain carries TRBV5-1 and TRBJ2-4; 11 bases are a match to TRBD2. V was clipped by 0 bases and J by 0 bases; unmatched bases: 5. Per the germline V gene, CDR1 is SGHRS and CDR2 is YFSETQ. The CDR3 totals 18 residues. In DNA, the CDR3 is TGCGCCAGCAGCTTGGGGCTAGCGGGGGGTCTAGCCAAAAACATTCAGTACTTC. It codes for CASSLGLAGGLAKNIQYF.

The gene calls are TRBV20-1 and TRBJ2-1, with D hard to call. Trimming pared 3 bases from V and 7 bases from J, leaving 4 bases between. Per the germline V gene, CDR1 is DFQATT and CDR2 is SNEGSKA (reference sequence). The CDR3 sequence is 10 residues long. The chain's CDR3 is CSARKNEQFF. In nucleotides, the CDR3 is TGCAGTGCTAGGAAGAATGAGCAGTTCTTC.

The chain uses TRBV9 and TRBJ2-2; either TRBD1 or TRBD2 may fit D (5 bases each). This CDR3 is built from 15 residues. CDR1 and CDR2 from the germline V gene are SGDLS and YYNGEE. Trimming removed 4 bases at V and 9 bases at J, with 19 bases between. CDR3 sequence: CASSRRELGTWELFF. In nucleotides, the CDR3 is TGTGCCAGCAGCCGAAGGGAATTGGGGACCTGGGAGCTGTTTTTT.

This clone was counted once. The J gene is TRBJ1-5, the V gene TRBV27; weak D call: TRBD1 (5 bases). The CDR3 is made up of 14 amino acids. Trimming removed 3 bases from V and 3 bases from J, with 9 bases in between. CDR1 and CDR2 from the germline V gene are MNHEY and SMNVEV (reference sequence). Here the CDR3 reads CASSFGTDNQPQHF. The CDR3 DNA is TGTGCCAGCAGTTTCGGGACGGACAATCAGCCCCAGCATTTT.

The sample holds one count of this clone. The chain employs TRBV13 and TRBJ1-2, with 7 bases fitting TRBD1. CDR1 is PRHDT and CDR2 is FYEKMQ in the germline V gene (reference sequence). The CDR3 covers 15 residues. The trim removed 5 bases at V and 5 bases at J, leaving 11 bases unmatched. The CDR3 spells CASSLGQAPGYGYTF. In DNA, the CDR3 is TGTGCCAGCAGCCTCGGACAGGCACCAGGTTATGGCTACACCTTC.

The gene calls are TRBV21-1 and TRBJ2-7. TRBV21-1 counts as a pseudogene. The CDR3 has 16 amino acids. CDR3 residues: CASSKAGRAAEGEQYF. DNA of the CDR3: TGTGCCAGCAGCAAAGCAGGAAGGGCGGCAGAGGGGGAGCAGTACTTC.

J is TRBJ1-2 and V is TRBV25-1; 8 bases are shared with TRBD1. This CDR3 is built from 13 residues. The germline V gene has CDR1 MGHDK and CDR2 SYGVNS. V shed 3 bases, J shed 7 bases, and the junction held 4 bases outside the gene matches. The CDR3 sequence is CASSDRGHAGYTF. In DNA form, the CDR3 reads TGTGCCAGCAGTGACAGGGGGCATGCTGGCTACACCTTC.

The V gene is TRBV6-5, the J gene TRBJ1-1; D ambiguous. The CDR3 consists of 11 residues. The germline CDR1 and CDR2 sequences are MNHEY and SVGAGI. V was pared by 10 bases and J by 5 bases, with 11 bases between. As DNA, the CDR3 is TGTGCCACCGCTATGAGGACTGAAGCTTTCTTT. Encoded protein: CATAMRTEAFF.

The chain recombines TRBV6-6 with TRBJ1-4; unclear D gene. Trimming removed 5 bases at V and 7 bases at J, with 5 bases between. The CDR3 sequence is 11 residues long. CDR1 is MNHNY, CDR2 SVGAGI, per germline (reference sequence). The CDR3 spells CASSDVEKLFF. The CDR3 DNA is TGTGCCAGCAGTGATGTTGAAAAACTGTTTTTT.

This rearrangement joins TRBV18 to TRBJ2-6, with D perhaps TRBD1 (6 bases). Germline CDR1 reads KGHSH; CDR2 reads LQKENI. The CDR3 has 16 amino acids. Between the trimmed V and J ends, which lost 3 bases and 4 bases, there was a span of 13 bases. The CDR3 nucleotides read TGTGCCAGCTCACCTCAGGGGCTCAGCGGGGCCAACGTCCTGACTTTC. Amino acid sequence: CASSPQGLSGANVLTF.

This chain links TRBV5-1 with TRBJ1-1, with D tentatively TRBD1 (6 bases). Between the trimmed V and J ends, which lost 4 bases and 0 bases, there was a span of 13 bases. The CDR3 covers 15 residues. Germline V CDR1 and CDR2: SGHRS, YFSETQ. The CDR3 nucleotides read TGCGCCAGCAGCCCCCAGACAGGAGTGAACACTGAAGCTTTCTTT. It translates to CASSPQTGVNTEAFF.

This clone has just one count. The V gene is TRBV7-2, the J gene TRBJ2-5; 9 bases align to TRBD2. V trimming: 1 base; J trimming: 6 bases; junction bases outside the gene matches: 9. This CDR3 has 16 residues. Germline V gene sequence: CDR1 SGHTA, CDR2 FQGNSA. DNA of the CDR3: TGTGCCAGCAGCTTAGTGAGCGCGGGGGGGCAGAAGACCCAGTACTTC. Amino acids: CASSLVSAGGQKTQYF.

The chain links TRBV7-8 to TRBJ2-1, with 7 nucleotides matching TRBD2. Germline CDR1 and CDR2: SGHVS and FQNEAQ. V was clipped by 1 base and J by 9 bases; unmatched bases: 9. The CDR3 consists of 15 residues. Here the CDR3 reads CASSLGGGGRSEQFF. CDR3 coding DNA: TGTGCCAGCAGCTTAGGCGGCGGGGGTCGAAGTGAGCAGTTCTTC.

V usage is TRBV2 and J usage is TRBJ2-1, with D hard to call. The CDR3 sequence is 16 residues long. Germline V gene data show CDR1 as SNHLY and CDR2 as FYNNEI. Trimming removed 2 bases at V and 0 bases at J, with 11 bases between. The CDR3 DNA sequence: TGTGCCAGCAGTGAAAGCCCCCTGAGCTCCTACAATGAGCAGTTCTTC. Its protein product is CASSESPLSSYNEQFF.

The count of this clone is one. This chain connects TRBV4-1 to TRBJ1-2, with 7 bases that match TRBD1. V gave up 5 bases and J gave up 2 bases; unmatched junction bases: 5. The CDR3 contains 14 residues. Looked up from germline, CDR1 is MGHRA and CDR2 is YSYEKL. This CDR3 reads CASSSGTVNYGYTF. The CDR3 nucleotides read TGCGCCAGCAGCTCTGGGACAGTAAACTATGGCTACACCTTC.

The rearrangement uses TRBV7-8 and TRBJ2-2; tentative D call: TRBD1 (5 bases). Per germline, CDR1 SGHVS and CDR2 FQNEAQ. V gave up 5 bases and J gave up 8 bases, with 15 bases separating them. The CDR3 extends over 14 amino acids. The CDR3 DNA is TGTGCCAGCAGCCCGTTTCTTGCAGGGGGGGAGCTGTTTTTT. Translating gives CASSPFLAGGELFF.

The V and J genes are TRBV5-8 and TRBJ1-5; D call uncertain. Trimming took off 1 base at V and 4 bases at J, with 0 bases between the two ends. The CDR3 has 11 amino acids. The germline CDR1 and CDR2 sequences are SGHTS and YDEGEE. CDR3: CASSLNQPQHF. The CDR3 bases are TGTGCCAGCAGCTTGAATCAGCCCCAGCATTTT.

The chain links TRBV7-2 to TRBJ2-5, with D tentatively TRBD1 (5 bases). The germline V gene encodes CDR1 SGHTA and CDR2 FQGNSA. Trimming pared 6 bases from V and 5 bases from J, leaving 13 bases between. This CDR3 has 13 residues. The CDR3 reads CASRPTGLETQYF. CDR3 in DNA: TGTGCCAGCAGGCCTACAGGTCTGGAGACCCAGTACTTC.

The rearrangement joins TRBV5-4 to TRBJ1-1; D is uncertain. V was shortened by 0 bases and J by 2 bases, with 5 bases between the two germline ends. Germline V gene lookup returns CDR1 SGHNT and CDR2 YYREEE (reference sequence). The CDR3 is made up of 13 amino acids. This chain's CDR3 is CASSLDSNTEAFF. For the CDR3, the DNA is TGTGCCAGCAGCTTGGACAGCAACACTGAAGCTTTCTTT.